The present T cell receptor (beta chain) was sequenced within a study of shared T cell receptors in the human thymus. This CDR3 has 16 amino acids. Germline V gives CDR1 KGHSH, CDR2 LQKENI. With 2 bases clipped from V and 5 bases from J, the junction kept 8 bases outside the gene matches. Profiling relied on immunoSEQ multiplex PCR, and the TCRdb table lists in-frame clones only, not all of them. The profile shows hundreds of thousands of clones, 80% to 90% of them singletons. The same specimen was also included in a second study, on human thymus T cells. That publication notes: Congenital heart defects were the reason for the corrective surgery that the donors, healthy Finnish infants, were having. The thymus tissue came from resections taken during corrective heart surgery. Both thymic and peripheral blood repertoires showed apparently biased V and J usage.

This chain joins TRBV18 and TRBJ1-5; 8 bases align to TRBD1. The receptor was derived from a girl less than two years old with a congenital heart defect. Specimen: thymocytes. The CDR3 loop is CASSPWTGFGDQPQHF. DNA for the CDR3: TGTGCCAGCTCACCATGGACAGGGTTCGGGGATCAGCCCCAGCATTTT.